What follows are 10 T cell receptor beta chains derived from one specimen sequenced in a study of blood T cell repertoires in COVID-19. TCRdb keeps only in-frame clones here, not all; method: immunoSEQ multiplex PCR. The repertoire holds roughly 290,000 clones, with 80% to 90% as singletons. The sequenced sample consisted of PBMCs or T cells enriched from blood (not recorded which). The receptors derive from a woman aged 25 to 39 who had recovered from COVID-19.

CDR3 in amino acids: CASSVGPAGAHNEQYF. Written as DNA, the CDR3 is TGTGCCAGCAGCGTAGGTCCCGCGGGGGCCCACAACGAGCAGTACTTC. V is TRBV9 and J is TRBJ2-7; D possibly corresponds to TRBD2 (7 bases). The ends were cut back, 0 bases at V and 5 bases at J, with 18 bases in the middle. The length of the CDR3 is 16 residues. Germline values: CDR1 SGDLS, CDR2 YYNGEE. Together with reference TRBV9 and TRBJ2-7, the CDR3 gives the full variable domain: DSGVTQTPKHLITATGQRVTLRCSPRSGDLSVYWYQQSLDQGLQFLIQYYNGEERAKGNILERFSAQQFPDLHSELNLSSLELGDSALYFCASSVGPAGAHNEQYFGPGTRLTVT.

The chain is built from TRBV15 and TRBJ1-1; D is unresolved. CDR1 and CDR2 (germline): LNHNV, YYDKDF (reference sequence). This CDR3 region has 12 residues. With 9 bases removed from V and 0 bases from J, the gap between germline ends came to 8 bases. The chain's CDR3 is CATGGLNTEAFF. As DNA, the CDR3 is TGTGCCACTGGAGGGCTGAACACTGAAGCTTTCTTT. The full variable domain, rest sourced from reference TRBV15 and TRBJ1-1, is DAMVIQNPRYQVTQFGKPVTLSCSQTLNHNVMYWYQQKSSQAPKLLFHYYDKDFNNEADTPDNFQSRRPNTSFCFLDIRSPGLGDTAMYLCATGGLNTEAFFGQGTRLTVV.

The chain employs TRBV27 and TRBJ2-1; 8 bases fit TRBD2. The CDR3 runs 14 residues. V was clipped by 5 bases and J by 6 bases; unmatched bases: 6. Germline-derived CDR1 and CDR2 are MNHEY and SMNVEV (reference sequence). CDR3: CASSPTGGLNEQFF. CDR3 nucleotide sequence: TGTGCCAGCAGTCCTACGGGAGGGCTCAATGAGCAGTTCTTC.

The V gene is TRBV7-9, the J gene TRBJ1-1; 12 bases match TRBD1. Germline V CDR1 and CDR2: SEHNR, FQNEAQ (reference sequence). This CDR3 is 13 amino acids long. V was clipped by 5 bases and J by 9 bases; unmatched bases: 4. CDR3 sequence reads: CASSRDRGLQAFF. The CDR3 DNA sequence: TGTGCCAGCAGCAGGGACAGGGGGCTACAAGCTTTCTTT.

Only one count was recorded for this clone. V gene TRBV4-2 combines with J gene TRBJ2-5, with D possibly matching TRBD2 (5 bases). The CDR3 extends over 15 amino acids. Trimming took 0 bases from V and 1 from J, leaving 9 bases between them. Per germline, CDR1 LGHNA and CDR2 YNFKEQ. The CDR3, as DNA: TGTGCCAGCAGCCAAGATATGCTAGCCCAAGAGACCCAGTACTTC. Translating it yields CASSQDMLAQETQYF.

The chain joins TRBV11-2 to TRBJ1-3, with 9 bases lining up with TRBD1. The V gene end was trimmed by 4 bases and the J gene end by 4 bases; junction bases not matched to a gene: 5. The CDR3 has 15 amino acids. Germline CDR1 reads SGHAT; CDR2 reads FQNNGV. The CDR3 coding sequence is TGTGCCAGCAGCTCCACAGGGGGCAGGGGAAACACCATATATTTT. This encodes CASSSTGGRGNTIYF.

The V call is TRBV27, the J call TRBJ2-7; 10 nucleotides match TRBD2. Losses at the gene ends were 3 bases for V and 6 bases for J; bases not matched to a gene: 8. This CDR3 is built from 15 residues. Germline V gene lookup returns CDR1 MNHEY and CDR2 SMNVEV (reference sequence). The CDR3 region is CASSFLPGTSVEQYF. The CDR3, as DNA: TGTGCCAGCAGTTTCCTCCCCGGGACTAGCGTCGAGCAGTACTTC.

This chain uses TRBV6-5 with TRBJ1-1; perhaps TRBD1 as D (6 bases). This CDR3 has 16 residues. Germline loops: CDR1 MNHEY, CDR2 SVGAGI. Trimming stripped 4 bases from V and 2 bases from J, with 17 bases between. CDR3 nucleotides: TGTGCCAGCAGTTTCCCCCCAGGGGTTGATAACACTGAAGCTTTCTTT. Translation gives CASSFPPGVDNTEAFF.

This clone is a singleton in its sample. The rearrangement links TRBV5-6 to TRBJ2-7, with 10 bases aligning to TRBD2. V trimming: 2 bases; J trimming: 6 bases; junction bases outside the gene matches: 11. The CDR3 is 16 residues long. Germline CDR1 and CDR2: SGHDT and YYEEEE. The CDR3 sequence is CASSFPPLAGAPEQYF. CDR3 in DNA: TGTGCCAGCAGCTTTCCTCCGCTAGCGGGAGCTCCCGAGCAGTACTTC. The whole variable domain, remainder taken from reference TRBV5-6 and TRBJ2-7, is DAGVTQSPTHLIKTRGQQVTLRCSPKSGHDTVSWYQQALGQGPQFIFQYYEEEERQRGNFPDRFSGHQFPNYSSELNVNALLLGDSALYLCASSFPPLAGAPEQYFGPGTRLTVT.

This clone was detected only a few times. V gene TRBV27 combines with J gene TRBJ1-1; 7 bases map to TRBD1. The V gene's germline CDR1 is MNHEY and CDR2 SMNVEV (reference sequence). This CDR3 is built from 14 residues. V dropped 5 bases and J dropped 1; count of bases not matched to a gene: 4. For the CDR3, the DNA is TGTGCCAGCAGTATTAGGACAGGGAACACTGAAGCTTTCTTT. It translates to CASSIRTGNTEAFF.